These 23 T cell receptor beta chains came from one sample sequenced in a study of blood T cell repertoires in COVID-19. The protocol was immunoSEQ multiplex PCR, while the TCRdb copy is restricted to in-frame clones and leaves out a portion. Of some 64,000 clones in the sample, 70% to 85% are singletons; the top ten hold roughly 18%. Specimen: peripheral blood. The receptors were gathered from a man between 60 and 70 years old with acute or convalescent COVID-19.

The J gene is TRBJ1-6, the V gene TRBV9; D is ambiguous. The CDR3 runs to 14 residues. Germline-derived CDR1 and CDR2 are SGDLS and YYNGEE. Between the trimmed V and J ends, which lost 1 base and 5 bases, there was a span of 7 bases. CDR3 protein: CASSVWANNSPLHF. CDR3 bases: TGTGCCAGCAGCGTATGGGCTAATAATTCACCCCTCCACTTT.

The rearrangement links TRBV19 to TRBJ1-6, with a possible D match to TRBD1 (5 bases). The CDR3 contains 13 residues. Trimming left V 4 bases short and J 6 bases short, with 7 bases between. Looked up from germline, CDR1 is LNHDA and CDR2 is SQIVND (reference sequence). The CDR3 is CASSTDSNSPLHF. The CDR3 coding sequence is TGTGCCAGTAGTACAGACAGTAATTCACCCCTCCACTTT.

This sequence joins TRBV7-9 and TRBJ1-1; D unclear. The CDR3 length is 13 residues. Germline lookup yields CDR1 SEHNR and CDR2 FQNEAQ (reference sequence). V lost 6 bases, J lost 7 bases, and 15 bases lay in between. The CDR3 DNA follows: TGTGCCAGCAGAGGAGCCATGGCCCATGAAGCTTTCTTT. It translates to CASRGAMAHEAFF.

V and J are TRBV10-2 and TRBJ1-1, with D perhaps TRBD1 (6 bases). In germline, CDR1 is WSHSY, CDR2 SAAADI. Between the trimmed V and J ends, which lost 2 bases and 4 bases, there was a span of 8 bases. The CDR3 has 13 residues. The CDR3 loop reads CASSEGRGTEAFF. The CDR3 DNA follows: TGCGCCAGCAGTGAGGGCAGGGGCACTGAAGCTTTCTTT.

This clone is a singleton in its sample. The chain combines TRBV2 with TRBJ1-5; perhaps TRBD1 as D (5 bases). This CDR3 spans 16 amino acids. Trimming stripped 2 bases from V and 6 bases from J, with 17 bases between. The V gene's germline CDR1 is SNHLY and CDR2 FYNNEI. The CDR3 here is CASSEMSGIIGQPQHF. In DNA form, the CDR3 reads TGTGCCAGCAGTGAAATGTCAGGGATTATCGGTCAGCCCCAGCATTTT.

The genes are TRBV4-1 and TRBJ2-7; 7 positions agree with TRBD1. Germline CDR1 and CDR2: MGHRA and YSYEKL. The CDR3 is 16 amino acids. The V gene end was trimmed by 0 bases and the J gene end by 3 bases; junction bases not matched to a gene: 8. The CDR3 sequence is CASSQEFTGVIYEQYF. CDR3 nucleotide sequence: TGCGCCAGCAGCCAAGAATTCACAGGGGTTATCTACGAGCAGTACTTC.

This clone came up once. V and J are TRBV4-3 and TRBJ2-7; 7 positions match TRBD1. This CDR3 is built from 14 residues. Germline V lookup: CDR1 LGHNA, CDR2 YSLEER. V dropped 4 bases and J dropped 3; count of bases not matched to a gene: 6. CDR3 nucleotide sequence: TGCGCCAGCAGCCGAACAGGGGCTCTCTACGAGCAGTACTTC. Encoded protein: CASSRTGALYEQYF.

Only a few counts were recorded for this clone. The chain links TRBV29-1 to TRBJ2-5; possible D gene TRBD2, 7 bases. Trimming stripped 2 bases from V and 3 bases from J, with 10 bases between. This CDR3 has 13 amino acids. Per the germline V gene, CDR1 is SQVTM and CDR2 is ANQGSEA. This CDR3 is CSVERGGEETQYF. The DNA for the CDR3 is TGCAGCGTTGAAAGGGGGGGCGAAGAGACCCAGTACTTC.

The chain uses TRBV10-2 and TRBJ2-1; no definite D call. V was trimmed by 5 bases and J by 4 bases, leaving 9 bases between them. CDR1 and CDR2 (germline): WSHSY, SAAADI. This CDR3 is 13 amino acids long. CDR3 protein: CASSPTEYNEQFF. Here the CDR3 DNA reads TGCGCCAGCAGTCCGACTGAGTACAATGAGCAGTTCTTC.

The chain has TRBV9 and TRBJ1-4; D possibly corresponds to TRBD1 (5 bases). Germline loops: CDR1 SGDLS, CDR2 YYNGEE. This CDR3 has 14 amino acids. V lost 0 bases, J lost 3 bases, and 6 bases lay in between. Here the CDR3 reads CASSVGGANEKLFF. The CDR3, as DNA: TGTGCCAGCAGCGTAGGGGGGGCTAATGAAAAACTGTTTTTT.

The chain uses TRBV11-2 and TRBJ1-1, with D possibly being TRBD1 (6 bases). Trimming cost V 1 base and J 4 bases, with 13 bases left between them. This CDR3 is built from 15 residues. Germline lookup yields CDR1 SGHAT and CDR2 FQNNGV. Here the CDR3 reads CASSLVPGAGTEAFF. CDR3 nucleotide sequence: TGTGCCAGCAGCTTAGTCCCAGGGGCGGGCACTGAAGCTTTCTTT.

The J gene is TRBJ2-7, the V gene TRBV18; no reliable D call. The V end lost 6 bases, the J end lost 3 bases, and 15 bases lay between the germline ends. The CDR3 runs 14 residues. Germline CDR1 and CDR2: KGHSH and LQKENI. CDR3 nucleotides: TGTGCCAGCTCTACGTCCGGTTCCATCTACGAGCAGTACTTC. It specifies CASSTSGSIYEQYF.

The CDR3 is CASSPIGRKADTQYF. CDR3 nucleotides: TGTGCCAGCAGTCCGATAGGGAGGAAGGCGGATACGCAGTATTTT. The chain couples TRBV27 to TRBJ2-3; D might be TRBD2 (6 bases). The CDR3 covers 15 residues. Between the trimmed V and J ends, which lost 5 bases and 6 bases, there was a span of 18 bases. Per germline, CDR1 MNHEY and CDR2 SMNVEV (reference sequence).

The chain couples TRBV7-3 to TRBJ2-3; no reliable D call. Germline V lookup: CDR1 SGHTA, CDR2 FQGTGA. V was clipped by 5 bases and J by 0 bases, with 6 bases between them. This CDR3 contains 13 residues. CDR3 loop: CASSPPSTDTQYF. CDR3 nucleotides: TGTGCCAGCAGCCCCCCTAGCACAGATACGCAGTATTTT.

The chain employs TRBV27 and TRBJ2-1; 8 nucleotides align to TRBD2. V dropped 1 base and J dropped 8; count of bases not matched to a gene: 10. CDR3 length equals 16 residues. Germline loops: CDR1 MNHEY, CDR2 SMNVEV (reference sequence). The CDR3 sequence is CASSLYLYGRADEQFF. The CDR3 coding sequence is TGTGCCAGCAGTTTATACCTTTACGGGAGGGCCGATGAGCAGTTCTTC.

V and J are TRBV24-1 and TRBJ2-3, with TRBD2 matching over 13 bases. J gave up 7 bases and V 4 bases, and 10 bases lay outside the gene matches. Germline values: CDR1 KGHDR, CDR2 SFDVKD. The CDR3 loop spans 17 amino acids. CDR3 in amino acids: CATSELTSGRAGNTQYF. The CDR3 DNA follows: TGTGCCACCAGTGAATTAACTAGCGGGAGGGCCGGGAATACGCAGTATTTT.

In its sample, this clone was seen once. The chain carries TRBV29-1 and TRBJ2-2, with unresolved D. The CDR3 sequence is 12 residues long. V lost 6 bases and J lost 0, with 5 bases in between. The germline V gene encodes CDR1 SQVTM and CDR2 ANQGSEA. CDR3 sequence reads: CSVAANTGELFF. Written as DNA, the CDR3 is TGCAGCGTGGCGGCGAACACCGGGGAGCTGTTTTTT.

The gene calls are TRBV10-3 and TRBJ2-1; 9 bases fit TRBD1. There are 14 residues in the CDR3. V gave up 0 bases and J gave up 10 bases; unmatched junction bases: 4. Germline CDR1 and CDR2: ENHRY and SYGVKD. The CDR3 is CAISESGTGYEQFF. CDR3 coding DNA: TGTGCCATCAGTGAGTCCGGGACAGGGTACGAGCAGTTCTTC.

This clone has just a few counts. This chain joins TRBV7-9 and TRBJ1-1; a weak D match, TRBD1 (5 bases). The CDR3 is 10 amino acids. From germline, CDR1 is SEHNR and CDR2 FQNEAQ (reference sequence). CDR3 residues: CAGVNTEAFF. CDR3 DNA: TGTGCAGGGGTAAACACTGAAGCTTTCTTT.

The chain carries TRBV5-1 and TRBJ2-3; D is possibly TRBD1 (6 bases). The CDR3 has 15 amino acids. Germline lookup yields CDR1 SGHRS and CDR2 YFSETQ. V dropped 3 bases and J dropped 0 bases, with 11 bases sitting between them. Here the CDR3 reads CASSSNRVSTDTQYF. In nucleotides, the CDR3 is TGCGCCAGCAGCTCGAACAGGGTGAGCACAGATACGCAGTATTTT.

This chain joins TRBV19 and TRBJ2-6; TRBD1 aligns across 7 bases. The J segment lost 0 bases and the V segment lost 5 bases, leaving 10 bases of the junction unmatched. Germline-derived CDR1 and CDR2 are LNHDA and SQIVND (reference sequence). CDR3 size: 18 residues. CDR3 loop: CASSLGPGQSSGANVLTF. CDR3 bases: TGTGCCAGTAGTCTCGGACCGGGACAGAGCTCTGGGGCCAACGTCCTGACTTTC.

The chain carries TRBV10-1 and TRBJ1-1; a weak D match, TRBD1 (6 bases). Trimming stripped 6 bases from V and 1 base from J, with 12 bases between. CDR3 size: 14 residues. CDR1 is WNHNN, CDR2 SYGVQD, per germline (reference sequence). This chain's CDR3 is CASSDSDRNTEAFF. CDR3 bases: TGCGCCAGCAGCGACTCGGACAGGAACACTGAAGCTTTCTTT.

This clone was counted between two and nine times. The chain links TRBV3-1 (or the pseudogene TRBV3-2) to TRBJ2-1, with 9 nucleotides matching TRBD2. The CDR3 covers 19 residues. J gave up 7 bases and V 0 bases, and 16 bases lay outside the gene matches. Germline V gene lookup returns CDR1 LGHDT and CDR2 YNNKEL (reference sequence). The CDR3 region is CASSQEASGLAGIGNEQFF. In DNA, the CDR3 is TGTGCCAGCAGCCAAGAAGCCAGTGGGCTAGCGGGAATTGGGAATGAGCAGTTCTTC.